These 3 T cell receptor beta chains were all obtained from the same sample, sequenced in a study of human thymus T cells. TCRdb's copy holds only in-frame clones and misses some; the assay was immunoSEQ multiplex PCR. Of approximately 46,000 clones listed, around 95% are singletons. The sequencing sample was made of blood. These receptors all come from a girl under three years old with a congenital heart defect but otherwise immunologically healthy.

CDR3 sequence (DNA): TGTGCCAGCAGCCAAGACCGGGCGGCAGGCAATCAGCCCCAGCATTTT. Its translation is CASSQDRAAGNQPQHF. The genes are TRBV4-2 and TRBJ1-5; D is uncertain. The CDR3 is 16 amino acids. Germline lookup yields CDR1 LGHNA and CDR2 YNFKEQ. V was shortened by 0 bases and J by 2 bases, with 11 bases between the two germline ends.

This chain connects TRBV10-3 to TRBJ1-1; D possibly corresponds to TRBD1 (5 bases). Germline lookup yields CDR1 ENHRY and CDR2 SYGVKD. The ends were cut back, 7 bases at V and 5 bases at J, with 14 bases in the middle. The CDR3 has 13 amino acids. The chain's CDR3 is CAIMDTLGTEAFF. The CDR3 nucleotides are TGTGCCATCATGGACACCCTGGGGACTGAAGCTTTCTTT.

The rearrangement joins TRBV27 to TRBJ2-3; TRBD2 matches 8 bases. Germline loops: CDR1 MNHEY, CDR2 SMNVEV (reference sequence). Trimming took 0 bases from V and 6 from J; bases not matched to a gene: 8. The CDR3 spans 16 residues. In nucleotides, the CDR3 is TGTGCCAGCAGTTTATCCAGCGGGAGTATAGGGGATACGCAGTATTTT. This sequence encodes CASSLSSGSIGDTQYF.